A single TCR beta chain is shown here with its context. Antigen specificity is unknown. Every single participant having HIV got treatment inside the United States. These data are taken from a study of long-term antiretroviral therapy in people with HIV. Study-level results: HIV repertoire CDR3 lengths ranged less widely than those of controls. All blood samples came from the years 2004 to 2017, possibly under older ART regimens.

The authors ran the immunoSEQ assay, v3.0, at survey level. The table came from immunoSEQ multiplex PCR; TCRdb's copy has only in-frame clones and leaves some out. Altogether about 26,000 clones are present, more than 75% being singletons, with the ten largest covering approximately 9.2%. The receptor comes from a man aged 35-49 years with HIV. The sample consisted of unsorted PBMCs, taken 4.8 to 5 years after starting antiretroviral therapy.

The CDR3 sequence: CASSQGLAGYEQYF. In DNA form, the CDR3 reads TGCGCCAGCAGCCAGGGACTAGCGGGCTACGAGCAGTACTTC. This chain joins TRBV5-1 and TRBJ2-7; 12 positions agree with TRBD2. Trimming took 4 bases from V and 3 from J; bases not matched to a gene: 2. This CDR3 has 14 amino acids. Germline-derived CDR1 and CDR2 are SGHRS and YFSETQ.